This T cell receptor beta chain was observed in a study of blood T cell repertoires in COVID-19. Sequencing was performed with immunoSEQ multiplex PCR; in TCRdb, only in-frame clones are kept and a portion is missing. The profile shows a few hundred thousand clones, about 83% of them singletons. V was clipped by 3 bases and J by 0 bases; unmatched bases: 3. Germline V gene lookup returns CDR1 SGHRS and CDR2 YFSETQ. The CDR3 totals 15 residues. Sequencing was performed on PBMCs or T cells enriched from blood (not recorded which). The chain uses TRBV5-1 and TRBJ1-5; TRBD1 matches at 7 bases. The receptor was derived from a woman between 50 and 59 years old who had recovered from COVID-19. CDR3 nucleotides: TGCGCCAGCAGCTGGACAGGAGATAGCAATCAGCCCCAGCATTTT. It specifies CASSWTGDSNQPQHF.